The rows below give T cell receptor beta chains drawn from one sample of a study of early T cells in non-severe SARS-CoV-2 infection. TCRdb reprocessed the 5' RACE reads with MiXCR, giving one entry per CDR3 protein. This sample has around 77,000 distinct CDR3 sequences, with 9.5% to 15% found just once. This material consisted of whole blood, taken at baseline. All receptors derive from an adult who was a healthcare worker with PCR-confirmed SARS-CoV-2 infection or an uninfected control (not recorded which). The donor label of this sample is uncertain. Each CDR3 is given with its conserved first and last residue. A D gene is named only where the DNA matches it firmly. Part of the rows lack a size; the others show once, few, many or a class for expanded clones.

D gene,V gene,J gene,clone size,CDR3 DNA,CDR3 protein
NA,TRBV11-2,TRBJ2-1,NA,TGTGCCAGCAGCTTCGGCGGGGGCCTTGCCTACAATGAGCAGTTCTTC,CASSFGGGLAYNEQFF
NA,TRBV20-1,TRBJ2-7,few,TGCAGTGCTCGCCGACAGGCGGTACACGAGCAGTACTTC,CSARRQAVHEQYF
NA,TRBV9,TRBJ2-1,NA,TGTGCCAGCAACACCGGGGGTGCCGATGAGCAGTTCTTC,CASNTGGADEQFF
NA,TRBV2,TRBJ2-5,NA,TGTGCCAGCAGTGGACAGGTGAAAGAGACCCAGTACTTC,CASSGQVKETQYF
TRBD2,TRBV4-2,TRBJ2-4,few,TGTGCCAGCAGCCGCGGGGGGTGGGGCGGCATTCAGTACTTC,CASSRGGWGGIQYF
TRBD1,TRBV12-5,TRBJ1-1,NA,TGTGCTAGTGGTTTCGGACAGGCGAACACTGAAGCTTTCTTT,CASGFGQANTEAFF
TRBD1,TRBV7-9,TRBJ2-7,many,TGTGCCAGCAGCTTACTTCCAGGGGGAAACGAGCAGTACTTC,CASSLLPGGNEQYF
NA,TRBV12-3/TRBV12-4,TRBJ2-1,many,TGTGCCAGCATGTTCAGGGCAAATGAGCAGTTCTTC,CASMFRANEQFF
NA,TRBV20-1,TRBJ2-5,NA,TGCAGTGCTCGAGACAGCCAAGAGACCCAGTACTTC,CSARDSQETQYF
NA,TRBV4-2,TRBJ2-4,many,TGTGCCAGCAGCCAAGATGGGGGGATAGGCATTCAGTACTTC,CASSQDGGIGIQYF
NA,TRBV3-1,TRBJ1-1,few,TGTGCCAGCAGTACCACTTTCCGGACTGAAGCTTTCTTT,CASSTTFRTEAFF
NA,TRBV6-6,TRBJ1-4,few,TGTGCCAGCAGCCTAAGCCCGACAGCAACTAATGAAAAACTGTTTTTT,CASSLSPTATNEKLFF
NA,TRBV12-3/TRBV12-4,TRBJ2-7,few,TGTGCCAGCAGTTTACTCGGGGGATCCTACGAGCAGTACTTC,CASSLLGGSYEQYF
NA,TRBV5-1,TRBJ2-3,NA,TGCGCCAGCAGCTCCTCATACACAGATACGCAGTATTTT,CASSSSYTDTQYF
NA,TRBV6-2/TRBV6-3,TRBJ1-5,NA,TGTGCCAGCAGTTACGTTGGCGGTAGCAATCAGCCCCAGCATTTT,CASSYVGGSNQPQHF
NA,TRBV4-2,TRBJ1-2,medium-sized,TGTGCCAGCAGCCAAGACAGCGCCAAAAACTATGGCTACACCTTC,CASSQDSAKNYGYTF
NA,TRBV6-1,TRBJ2-7,NA,TGTGCCAGCAGCATGACAGGAGGAATCTACGAGCAGTACTTC,CASSMTGGIYEQYF
TRBD2,TRBV14,TRBJ2-1,NA,TGTGCCAGCAGCCAAGATAATGGGAGTTGGCAGCGGGAAGTCTACAATGAGCAGTTCTTC,CASSQDNGSWQREVYNEQFF
TRBD1,TRBV7-8,TRBJ2-7,medium-sized,TGTGCCAGCAGCCTAGGGACAGACGGCGAGCAGTACTTC,CASSLGTDGEQYF
TRBD2,TRBV7-2,TRBJ2-3,NA,TGTGCCAGCAGCTTGAGCGGGAGAAGGGATACGCAGTATTTT,CASSLSGRRDTQYF
NA,TRBV28,TRBJ1-1,few,TGTGCCAGCAGTTTGTCCCTTGGGTTGAACACTGAAGCTTTCTTT,CASSLSLGLNTEAFF
TRBD2,TRBV6-2/TRBV6-3,TRBJ2-2,NA,TGTGCCAGCAGTGACGGACTAGCGGGAGACACCGGGGAGCTGTTTTTT,CASSDGLAGDTGELFF
NA,TRBV6-5,TRBJ1-3,many,TGTGCCAGCAGCCCCTCTGGAAACACCATATATTTT,CASSPSGNTIYF
TRBD1,TRBV7-8,TRBJ2-5,many,TGTGCCAGCAGCTTATACAGGGGAGAAGAGACCCAGTACTTC,CASSLYRGEETQYF
TRBD2,TRBV7-9,TRBJ2-3,few,TGTGCCAGCAGCGCCCAACGGGGGGGAGGCAGGGGAGATACGCAGTATTTT,CASSAQRGGGRGDTQYF
NA,TRBV10-3,TRBJ1-3,many,TGTGCCGTACAGGGAGCTGGAAACACCATATATTTT,CAVQGAGNTIYF
NA,TRBV19,TRBJ1-2,many,TGTGCCAGTAGTATTGAGGCCCCCTCGCCGGGTAGGGTGGCTAACTATGGCTACACCTTC,CASSIEAPSPGRVANYGYTF
NA,TRBV12-3/TRBV12-4,TRBJ1-1,NA,TGTGCCAGCGGGGTGGCTTTTGAAGCTTTCTTT,CASGVAFEAFF
TRBD1,TRBV9,TRBJ1-5,many,TGTGCCAGCAGCGAAGGACAGGGCGTACATAGCAATCAGCCCCAGCATTTT,CASSEGQGVHSNQPQHF